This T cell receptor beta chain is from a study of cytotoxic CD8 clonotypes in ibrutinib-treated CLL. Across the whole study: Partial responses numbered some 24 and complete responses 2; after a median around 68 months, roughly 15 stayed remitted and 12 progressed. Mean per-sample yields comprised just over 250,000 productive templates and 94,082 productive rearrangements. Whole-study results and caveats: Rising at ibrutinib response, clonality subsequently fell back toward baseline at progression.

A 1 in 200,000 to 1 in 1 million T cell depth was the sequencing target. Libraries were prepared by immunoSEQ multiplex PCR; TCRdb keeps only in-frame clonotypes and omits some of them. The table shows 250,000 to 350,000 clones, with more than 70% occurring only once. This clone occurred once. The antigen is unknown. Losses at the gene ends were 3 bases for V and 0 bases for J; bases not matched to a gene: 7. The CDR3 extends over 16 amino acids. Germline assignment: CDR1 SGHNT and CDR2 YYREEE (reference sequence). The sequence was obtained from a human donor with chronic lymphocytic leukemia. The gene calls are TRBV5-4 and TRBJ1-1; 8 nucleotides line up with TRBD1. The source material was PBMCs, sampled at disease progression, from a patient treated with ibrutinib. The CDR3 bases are TGTGCCAGCAGCTCTGGACAGGGTGGTTTGAACACTGAAGCTTTCTTT. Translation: CASSSGQGGLNTEAFF.